The 21 T cell receptor beta chains reported below all come from one sample, sequenced in a study of blood T cells in healthy people across ages. The use of a sample-barcoded 5' primer and a J-beta primer mix characterized a second PCR of roughly 7 to 11 cycles. TCRdb processed the 5' RACE reads anew with MiXCR; each CDR3 protein has one entry. The sample carries some 1.1 million distinct CDR3 sequences, approximately 38% recorded once. The sequenced sample consisted of blood. These TCRs come from a man between 18 and 29 years old in good health.

This clonotype was counted ten times or more. The chain recombines TRBV27 with TRBJ2-1; 10 bases fit TRBD2. Trimming cost V 4 bases and J 4 bases; bases outside gene matches: 4. Germline V gene lookup returns CDR1 MNHEY and CDR2 SMNVEV (reference sequence). There are 15 residues in the CDR3. The CDR3 protein is CASSSLAGFYNEQFF. As DNA, the CDR3 is TGTGCCAGCAGTTCACTAGCGGGGTTTTACAATGAGCAGTTCTTC.

As to this clonotype: A junction end diverges from the germline sequence, so it may reflect a read error. This chain connects TRBV4-3 to TRBJ2-4, with unresolved D. The CDR3 has 17 residues. CDR1 and CDR2 from the germline V gene are LGHNA and YSLEER. The CDR3 region is CAGSQEWIEALENIQYF. CDR3 DNA: TGCGCCGGCAGCCAAGAATGGATAGAAGCGCTTGAAAACATTCAGTACTTC.

This clonotype was observed a handful of times. CDR3: CSASSLVWGPQHF. The CDR3 bases are TGCAGTGCTAGTTCGCTGGTCTGGGGACCCCAGCATTTT. The genes are TRBV20-1 and TRBJ1-5; D is unclear. The CDR3 totals 13 residues. The V gene's germline CDR1 is DFQATT and CDR2 SNEGSKA (reference sequence). The V and J ends lost 3 bases and 10 bases respectively, with 16 bases between them.

The chain couples TRBV19 to TRBJ1-6; tentatively, D is TRBD1 (6 bases). CDR1 and CDR2 from the germline V gene are LNHDA and SQIVND (reference sequence). V shed 6 bases and J shed 7 bases, with 16 bases lying between them. There are 15 residues in the CDR3. The CDR3 sequence is CASRKQGSENSPLHF. DNA for the CDR3: TGTGCCAGTAGGAAACAGGGTTCGGAAAATTCACCCCTCCACTTT.

The V gene is TRBV7-9, the J gene TRBJ2-7; possible D gene TRBD1, 6 bases. The assigned J gene may be wrong: the sequence end matches TRBJ2-5 better. This CDR3 spans 15 amino acids. Germline V gives CDR1 SEHNR, CDR2 FQNEAQ (reference sequence). In DNA, the CDR3 is TGTGCCAGCAACCTGGGACAAGGCACCCAAGAGACCCAGTACTTC. Its protein is CASNLGQGTQETQYF.

The gene calls are TRBV4-2 and TRBJ2-1, with a possible D match to TRBD2 (7 bases). The CDR3 is 17 amino acids. Between the trimmed V and J ends, which lost 0 bases and 7 bases, there was a span of 19 bases. Germline V gives CDR1 LGHNA, CDR2 YNFKEQ. The CDR3 sequence is CASSQDLDGGPGNEQFF. The DNA of the CDR3 is TGTGCCAGCAGCCAAGATCTTGACGGGGGGCCTGGTAATGAGCAGTTCTTC.

This clonotype appeared a single time. The V call is TRBV24-1, the J call TRBJ2-1; TRBD1 matches 8 bases. The closer fit of TRBJ2-7 to the DNA end suggests the J call may be wrong. The germline V gene has CDR1 KGHDR and CDR2 SFDVKD. The CDR3 runs to 15 residues. The CDR3 DNA sequence: TGTGCCACCAGTGATGGGGACAGGCTCTACAATGAGCAGTACTTC. The encoded protein is CATSDGDRLYNEQYF.

In its sample, this clonotype was seen once. The chain links TRBV20-1 to TRBJ2-4; maybe TRBD2 (5 bases). The germline V and J ends were trimmed by 3 bases and 13 bases, with 19 bases remaining between them. Per germline, CDR1 DFQATT and CDR2 SNEGSKA (reference sequence). CDR3 length: 13 amino acids. CDR3 protein: CSASFAAGHEQYF. In nucleotides, the CDR3 is TGCAGTGCTAGCTTCGCTGCGGGCCATGAGCAGTACTTC.

This clonotype occurred a few times. The chain has TRBV6-2 or TRBV6-3 and TRBJ2-1, with 9 positions matching TRBD1. Germline V CDR1 and CDR2: MNHEY, SVGEGT. Trimming cost V 2 bases and J 8 bases; bases outside gene matches: 7. CDR3 length equals 15 residues. The CDR3 protein is CASSYPRDRVYEQFF. The CDR3, as DNA: TGTGCCAGCAGTTACCCCAGGGACAGGGTATATGAGCAGTTCTTC.

The chain is built from TRBV20-1 and TRBJ2-3; 9 bases fit TRBD1. The CDR3 extends over 14 amino acids. J gave up 2 bases and V 3 bases, and 3 bases lay outside the gene matches. CDR1 DFQATT and CDR2 SNEGSKA come from the germline V gene (reference sequence). Written as DNA, the CDR3 is TGCAGTGCTAGCTGGGACAGGGACACAGATACGCAGTATTTT. It codes for CSASWDRDTDTQYF.

This clonotype was counted between two and nine times. CDR3 sequence (DNA): TGTGCCAGCAGTTACTCCCCATGGACAGGGGCTCTTAGCACAGATACGCAGTATTTT. Residues: CASSYSPWTGALSTDTQYF. The rearrangement links TRBV6-2 or TRBV6-3 to TRBJ2-3; 9 bases line up with TRBD1. Per germline, CDR1 MNHEY and CDR2 SVGEGT. The CDR3 length is 19 residues. V lost 0 bases, J lost 0 bases, and 10 bases stayed unmatched.

The chain recombines TRBV7-2 with TRBJ2-7; TRBD2 agrees at 9 bases. Unmatched junction bases numbered 11, after V lost 4 bases and J lost 7 bases. Germline V gene sequence: CDR1 SGHTA, CDR2 FQGNSA. This CDR3 is built from 15 residues. The CDR3 here is CASSSLAGPYNEQYF. CDR3 in DNA: TGTGCCAGCAGCTCCCTAGCGGGGCCCTACAATGAGCAGTACTTC.

This clonotype was counted between two and nine times. The V gene is TRBV9, the J gene TRBJ2-3, with TRBD1 matching 9 bases. V lost 4 bases to trimming and J lost 3 bases; unmatched junction nucleotides: 9. The CDR3 contains 16 residues. CDR1 and CDR2 (germline): SGDLS, YYNGEE. The CDR3 sequence is CASSPQTGGSTDTQYF. The CDR3 DNA reads TGTGCCAGCAGCCCCCAGACAGGGGGTTCGACAGATACGCAGTATTTT. Filled out from reference TRBV9 and TRBJ2-3, the complete variable domain reads DSGVTQTPKHLITATGQRVTLRCSPRSGDLSVYWYQQSLDQGLQFLIQYYNGEERAKGNILERFSAQQFPDLHSELNLSSLELGDSALYFCASSPQTGGSTDTQYFGPGTRLTVL.

The chain recombines TRBV27 with TRBJ2-7; possible D gene TRBD2, 6 bases. CDR1 is MNHEY and CDR2 is SMNVEV in the germline V gene (reference sequence). The CDR3 totals 14 residues. The V gene lost 5 bases and the J gene lost 0 bases, with 11 bases spanning the gap. The CDR3 spells CASSVTGGSYEQYF. In DNA, the CDR3 is TGTGCCAGCAGTGTCACCGGGGGCTCCTACGAGCAGTACTTC.

The genes are TRBV10-3 and TRBJ1-1; TRBD1 matches 7 bases. J gave up 1 base and V 4 bases, and 6 bases lay outside the gene matches. CDR3 length equals 15 residues. CDR1 ENHRY and CDR2 SYGVKD come from the germline V gene. As DNA, the CDR3 is TGTGCCATCAGTGCTTTACAGGGGAGGAACACTGAAGCTTTCTTT. Translating it yields CAISALQGRNTEAFF.

This clonotype was found a few times. The chain couples TRBV18 to TRBJ1-2, with D tentatively TRBD1 (6 bases). V was trimmed by 5 bases and J by 4 bases, leaving 11 bases between them. The CDR3 has 13 residues. The germline gives CDR1 KGHSH, CDR2 LQKENI. CDR3 protein: CASSNTGSYGYTF. The CDR3 DNA follows: TGTGCCAGCTCAAATACAGGGAGCTATGGCTACACCTTC.

A remark on this clonotype: One end of the junction does not line up with germline, which may come from a read error. The chain carries TRBV27 and TRBJ1-6; D ambiguous. Germline V lookup: CDR1 MNHEY, CDR2 SMNVEV (reference sequence). The CDR3 covers 14 residues. The CDR3 reads CAGSLQAANSPLHF. In DNA, the CDR3 is TGTGCCGGCAGTTTACAAGCGGCTAATTCACCCCTCCACTTT.

This chain connects TRBV6-6 to TRBJ1-5, with D unclear. Trimming pared 0 bases from V and 4 bases from J, leaving 10 bases between. The V gene's germline CDR1 is MNHNY and CDR2 SVGAGI (reference sequence). The length of the CDR3 is 15 residues. The DNA for the CDR3 is TGTGCCAGCAGTTACTCGTCCCAGCCAAATCAGCCCCAGCATTTT. Protein: CASSYSSQPNQPQHF.

The CDR3 is CSASPLRGAGGSQPQHF. The CDR3 DNA reads TGCAGTGCTAGCCCCCTTAGAGGGGCGGGAGGTAGTCAGCCCCAGCATTTT. This chain joins TRBV20-1 and TRBJ1-5; tentatively, D is TRBD1 (5 bases). V was shortened by 3 bases and J by 6 bases, with 24 bases between the two germline ends. There are 17 residues in the CDR3. Germline V lookup: CDR1 DFQATT, CDR2 SNEGSKA (reference sequence).

This clonotype has only a few counts. This chain joins TRBV20-1 and TRBJ1-5; D gene unclear. Trimming left V 0 bases short and J 4 bases short, with 13 bases between. From germline, CDR1 is DFQATT and CDR2 SNEGSKA (reference sequence). This CDR3 has 15 residues. For the CDR3, the DNA is TGCAGTGCTAGAGATGCCGAGACGGGAAATCAGCCCCAGCATTTT. It encodes CSARDAETGNQPQHF.

This chain links TRBV15 with TRBJ1-1; D remains ambiguous. The CDR3 runs to 16 residues. Germline CDR1 LNHNV, CDR2 YYDKDF (reference sequence). Trimming left V 2 bases short and J 4 bases short, with 17 bases between. The CDR3 loop reads CATSRRTIGWGTEAFF. CDR3 sequence (DNA): TGTGCCACCAGCAGACGTACCATCGGGTGGGGCACTGAAGCTTTCTTT.